The 27 T cell receptor beta chains below were found in one sample sequenced in a study of blood T cell repertoires in COVID-19. Data came from immunoSEQ multiplex PCR; TCRdb stores just in-frame clones and leaves some out. The sample has more than 400,000 clones; about 92% are singletons. The source material was PBMCs or T cells enriched from blood (not recorded which). All receptors derive from a man aged 18 to 30 who had recovered from COVID-19.

The V call is TRBV19, the J call TRBJ1-1; tentatively, D is TRBD1 (5 bases). The V gene's germline CDR1 is LNHDA and CDR2 SQIVND (reference sequence). The length of the CDR3 is 15 residues. V dropped 3 bases and J dropped 6 bases, with 17 bases sitting between them. The CDR3 loop is CASSIGRGGRPEAFF. The CDR3 DNA is TGTGCCAGTAGTATTGGTAGGGGCGGTCGCCCTGAAGCTTTCTTT.

The rearrangement links TRBV25-1 to TRBJ2-7; 9 nucleotides align to TRBD1. The CDR3 covers 14 residues. Germline CDR1 MGHDK, CDR2 SYGVNS. Trimming at V came to 4 bases and at J to 2 bases, leaving 3 bases not matched to a gene. CDR3 in amino acids: CASSVQGATYEQYF. The DNA of the CDR3 is TGTGCCAGCAGTGTACAGGGGGCTACCTACGAGCAGTACTTC.

The chain is built from TRBV30 and TRBJ1-2; D unclear. Germline V lookup: CDR1 GTSNPN, CDR2 SVGIG (reference sequence). This CDR3 has 11 residues. V lost 5 bases and J 2 bases, leaving 6 bases between the germline ends. CDR3 DNA sequence: TGTGCCTGGGGACGGAACTATGGCTACACCTTC. This encodes CAWGRNYGYTF.

In its sample, this clone was seen once. The chain carries TRBV6-5 and TRBJ1-1; a weak D match, TRBD1 (5 bases). The germline V and J ends were trimmed by 2 bases and 8 bases, with 12 bases remaining between them. Germline CDR1 and CDR2: MNHEY and SVGAGI. The CDR3 is made up of 13 amino acids. DNA of the CDR3: TGTGCCAGCAGTTACCCGACAGCAGCCGAAGCTTTCTTT. Its translation is CASSYPTAAEAFF.

In this sample, this clone turned up once. This chain connects TRBV19 to TRBJ1-6, with TRBD1 as a possible D gene (6 bases). This CDR3 contains 16 residues. V lost 6 bases to trimming and J lost 8 bases, with 20 bases between them. Germline-derived CDR1 and CDR2 are LNHDA and SQIVND (reference sequence). The CDR3, as DNA: TGTGCCAGTAGCCCAGATACAGGGAAGGGACATTCACCCCTCCACTTT. This gives the protein CASSPDTGKGHSPLHF. The whole variable domain, remainder taken from reference TRBV19 and TRBJ1-6, is DGGITQSPKYLFRKEGQNVTLSCEQNLNHDAMYWYRQDPGQGLRLIYYSQIVNDFQKGDIAEGYSVSREKKESFPLTVTSAQKNPTAFYLCASSPDTGKGHSPLHFGNGTRLTVT.

The chain is built from TRBV28 and TRBJ2-5, with D possibly matching TRBD2 (5 bases). Germline lookup yields CDR1 MDHEN and CDR2 SYDVKM. The CDR3 covers 12 residues. The germline V and J ends were trimmed by 6 bases and 8 bases, with 13 bases remaining between them. Here the CDR3 DNA reads TGTGCCAGCAGCCCCCTCGGGGAAACCCAGTACTTC. This translates into CASSPLGETQYF.

V is TRBV7-3 and J is TRBJ1-2, with TRBD1 matching 8 bases. There are 13 residues in the CDR3. Trimming cost V 10 bases and J 8 bases; bases outside gene matches: 12. CDR1 is SGHTA, CDR2 FQGTGA, per germline. CDR3 coding DNA: TGTGCCACCGAGGGACAGGTTAGTACAGGCTACACCTTC. Amino acid sequence: CATEGQVSTGYTF.

This rearrangement joins TRBV27 to TRBJ1-5; the D gene is possibly TRBD1 (5 bases). Trimming took off 5 bases at V and 7 bases at J, with 18 bases between the two ends. This CDR3 spans 15 amino acids. Germline V gives CDR1 MNHEY, CDR2 SMNVEV (reference sequence). The DNA of the CDR3 is TGTGCCAGCAGTCCCCTCCCAGGGTTCGGGCAGCCCCAGCATTTT. This translates into CASSPLPGFGQPQHF.

The chain couples TRBV11-3 to TRBJ2-1; D unclear. Germline V gene data show CDR1 as SGHNT and CDR2 as YENEEA. The CDR3 length is 13 residues. Trimming left V 5 bases short and J 5 bases short, with 10 bases between. The CDR3 spells CASSPGANNEQFF. CDR3 sequence (DNA): TGTGCCAGCAGCCCCGGAGCGAACAATGAGCAGTTCTTC. Based on the CDR3 plus reference TRBV11-3 and TRBJ2-1, the full variable domain is EAGVVQSPRYKIIEKKQPVAFWCNPISGHNTLYWYLQNLGQGPELLIRYENEEAVDDSQLPKDRFSAERLKGVDSTLKIQPAELGDSAVYLCASSPGANNEQFFGPGTRLTVL.

The rearrangement joins TRBV2 to TRBJ1-4; no clear D gene. Germline CDR1 and CDR2: SNHLY and FYNNEI. This CDR3 spans 14 amino acids. Deletions cut 11 bases from V and 0 bases from J, with 13 bases between. CDR3 coding DNA: TGTGCCTTTCGGTATCCTGCAACTAATGAAAAACTGTTTTTT. Its translation is CAFRYPATNEKLFF.

The V call is TRBV13, the J call TRBJ2-1, with TRBD1 as a possible D gene (6 bases). The V and J ends lost 5 bases and 0 bases respectively, with 11 bases between them. The CDR3 is 15 residues long. Germline values: CDR1 PRHDT, CDR2 FYEKMQ (reference sequence). CDR3 in DNA: TGTGCCAGCAGCAGTGGGGGCAGCTCCTACAATGAGCAGTTCTTC. Amino acids: CASSSGGSSYNEQFF.

This rearrangement joins TRBV12-5 to TRBJ1-2; TRBD1 is a possible D gene (5 bases). V was cut by 5 bases and J by 7 bases, with 11 bases left in between. The length of the CDR3 is 12 residues. The germline V gene encodes CDR1 LGHNT and CDR2 FRNRAP. In DNA form, the CDR3 reads TGTGCTAGTGGTACGACAGCGGGTGGCTACACCTTC. Amino acids: CASGTTAGGYTF.

The V call is TRBV6-9, the J call TRBJ1-1; no definite D call. Germline V lookup: CDR1 MNHGY, CDR2 SVAAGI. V shed 7 bases and J shed 4 bases, with 10 bases lying between them. The CDR3 has 12 amino acids. CDR3 in DNA: TGTGCCAGCATCGAGGCCGGCACTGAAGCTTTCTTT. Its protein product is CASIEAGTEAFF.

The chain has TRBV18 and TRBJ1-1, with 9 positions matching TRBD1. There are 16 residues in the CDR3. With 2 bases clipped from V and 0 bases from J, the junction kept 4 bases outside the gene matches. The germline V gene has CDR1 KGHSH and CDR2 LQKENI. The DNA for the CDR3 is TGTGCCAGCTCACCAGGACAGGGGAAAATGAACACTGAAGCTTTCTTT. It yields the protein CASSPGQGKMNTEAFF.

This rearrangement joins TRBV15 to TRBJ2-1, with 14 nucleotides matching TRBD2. The CDR3 has 19 residues. In germline, CDR1 is LNHNV, CDR2 YYDKDF (reference sequence). V gave up 4 bases and J gave up 6 bases; unmatched junction bases: 14. Here the CDR3 DNA reads TGTGCCACCAGCACCCGGACTAGCGGGAGGATCGTTGGTGGCAATGAGCAGTTCTTC. Protein: CATSTRTSGRIVGGNEQFF.

The CDR3 DNA is TGCAGCGTTGAAGATGGGGGGTTCTCTGGAAACACCATATATTTT. Its translation is CSVEDGGFSGNTIYF. The chain joins TRBV29-1 to TRBJ1-3, with D perhaps matching TRBD1 (5 bases). The CDR3 is 15 residues long. Germline V gives CDR1 SQVTM, CDR2 ANQGSEA. The V and J ends lost 0 bases and 0 bases respectively, with 9 bases between them.

The sample holds one count of this clone. The chain recombines TRBV19 with TRBJ2-7; D is possibly TRBD1 (6 bases). This CDR3 is 13 amino acids long. V lost 4 bases, J lost 2 bases, and 9 bases lay in between. Germline V lookup: CDR1 LNHDA, CDR2 SQIVND (reference sequence). The CDR3 region is CASSKGGPYEQYF. In DNA form, the CDR3 reads TGTGCCAGTAGTAAAGGGGGACCCTACGAGCAGTACTTC.

The chain is built from TRBV5-4 and TRBJ1-2; D call uncertain. V was trimmed by 2 bases and J by 2 bases, leaving 16 bases between them. Germline V gene data show CDR1 as SGHNT and CDR2 as YYREEE (reference sequence). The CDR3 is made up of 16 amino acids. The CDR3 loop reads CASSLTPGRQNYGYTF. The CDR3 nucleotides are TGTGCCAGCAGCTTAACCCCGGGTAGGCAGAACTATGGCTACACCTTC.

V usage is TRBV4-1 and J usage is TRBJ2-7, with a weak D call TRBD1 (5 bases). CDR1 and CDR2 from the germline V gene are MGHRA and YSYEKL. V was pared by 3 bases and J by 1 base, with 10 bases between. The CDR3 totals 14 residues. In DNA form, the CDR3 reads TGCGCCAGCAGCCAGTCCAGGGCGTCCTACGAGCAGTACTTC. Protein product: CASSQSRASYEQYF.

The CDR3 DNA reads TGTGCCAGCAGCCCGCAAGGACTAGCCCAAGAGACCCAGTACTTC. It translates to CASSPQGLAQETQYF. This chain uses TRBV6-5 with TRBJ2-5; 8 bases are shared with TRBD2. The CDR3 consists of 15 residues. The V gene's germline CDR1 is MNHEY and CDR2 SVGAGI. V lost 6 bases to trimming and J lost 1 base; unmatched junction nucleotides: 7.

The CDR3 loop is CASSQDTGQETQYF. In DNA form, the CDR3 reads TGTGCCAGCAGCCAAGATACAGGACAAGAGACCCAGTACTTC. The rearrangement links TRBV3-1 (or the pseudogene TRBV3-2) to TRBJ2-5; D might be TRBD1 (5 bases). This CDR3 region has 14 residues. V was clipped by 0 bases and J by 2 bases, with 7 bases between them. Germline V CDR1 and CDR2: LGHDT, YNNKEL (reference sequence).

The genes are TRBV15 and TRBJ1-2, with D possibly TRBD1 on 5 matching bases. V was pared by 0 bases and J by 3 bases, with 8 bases between. Germline assignment: CDR1 LNHNV and CDR2 YYDKDF (reference sequence). This CDR3 comprises 14 residues. The CDR3 region has the DNA TGTGCCACCAGCAGAGAGGGACTCGACTATGGCTACACCTTC. Translation: CATSREGLDYGYTF.

This chain joins TRBV7-9 and TRBJ1-2; the match to TRBD1 covers 8 bases. Germline CDR1 and CDR2: SEHNR and FQNEAQ (reference sequence). This CDR3 is built from 14 residues. The V gene end was trimmed by 5 bases and the J gene end by 6 bases; junction bases not matched to a gene: 8. The CDR3 protein is CASSTGTGGHGYTF. CDR3 in DNA: TGTGCCAGCAGCACAGGTACAGGGGGTCATGGCTACACCTTC.

The genes are TRBV7-2 and TRBJ1-5, with no clear D. Germline-derived CDR1 and CDR2 are SGHTA and FQGNSA. The V gene lost 1 base and the J gene lost 5 bases, with 6 bases spanning the gap. The CDR3 is 13 amino acids. This CDR3 is CASSLVEDQPQHF. The CDR3 nucleotides read TGTGCCAGCAGCTTAGTGGAGGATCAGCCCCAGCATTTT.

V usage is TRBV3-1 (or the pseudogene TRBV3-2) and J usage is TRBJ1-1; D gene ambiguous. Germline V gives CDR1 LGHDT, CDR2 YNNKEL (reference sequence). There are 17 residues in the CDR3. V lost 1 base, J lost 0 bases, and 15 bases lay in between. The CDR3 protein is CASSQVPGPTVNTEAFF. DNA for the CDR3: TGTGCCAGCAGCCAAGTACCAGGCCCAACGGTGAACACTGAAGCTTTCTTT.

The genes are TRBV14 and TRBJ1-2, with D possibly matching TRBD1 (5 bases). The V gene lost 4 bases and the J gene lost 1 base, with 10 bases spanning the gap. The CDR3 has 14 amino acids. Germline V gives CDR1 SGHDN, CDR2 FVKESK. CDR3 in DNA: TGTGCCAGCAGCCCGCCGGGGGGTAACTATGGCTACACCTTC. This codes for CASSPPGGNYGYTF. Drawing the rest from reference TRBV14 and TRBJ1-2, the complete variable domain is EAGVTQFPSHSVIEKGQTVTLRCDPISGHDNLYWYRRVMGKEIKFLLHFVKESKQDESGMPNNRFLAERTGGTYSTLKVQPAELEDSGVYFCASSPPGGNYGYTFGSGTRLTVV.

V usage is TRBV19 and J usage is TRBJ2-6, with D perhaps matching TRBD1 (6 bases). Germline V lookup: CDR1 LNHDA, CDR2 SQIVND (reference sequence). Trimming took 6 bases from V and 0 from J, leaving 12 bases between them. The CDR3 has 16 amino acids. The CDR3 is CASSRTVFSGANVLTF. Here the CDR3 DNA reads TGTGCCAGTAGCAGGACAGTTTTCTCTGGGGCCAACGTCCTGACTTTC.